Presented here are 24 T cell receptor beta chains from one specimen sequenced in a study of T cells after yellow fever vaccination. TCRdb reprocessed the 5' RACE reads with MiXCR, giving one entry per CDR3 protein. The sample yields a few hundred thousand distinct CDR3 sequences, roughly 7.2% seen once. Sequenced here: CD4+ T cells sorted from PBMCs, sampled 15 days after the yellow fever booster vaccination. Source of these receptors: a man aged 30 to 45 who received the YFV17D yellow fever vaccine.

This clonotype was detected only a few times. This chain joins TRBV5-1 and TRBJ2-1, with TRBD2 identical over 8 bases. Germline CDR1 and CDR2: SGHRS and YFSETQ. J lost 4 bases, V lost 4 bases, and 7 bases had no gene match. The CDR3 extends over 15 amino acids. The CDR3 sequence is CASSPQRELYNEQFF. CDR3 nucleotide sequence: TGCGCCAGCAGCCCCCAGCGGGAGCTATACAATGAGCAGTTCTTC.

Ten or more counts support this clonotype. The V and J genes are TRBV20-1 and TRBJ2-7, with 9 bases identical to TRBD2. Germline values: CDR1 DFQATT, CDR2 SNEGSKA (reference sequence). This CDR3 is built from 16 residues. With V trimmed by 0 bases and J by 3 bases, 9 bases remained unmatched. Here the CDR3 DNA reads TGCAGTGCTAGAGATACAACCGGGACTAGCCGCTACGAGCAGTACTTC. It specifies CSARDTTGTSRYEQYF.

This clonotype turned up a few times. J is TRBJ2-7 and V is TRBV19; 7 bases are shared with TRBD2. The CDR3 runs to 14 residues. The junction had 5 bases not matched to a gene; V was cut back by 5 bases and J by 1 base. The V gene's germline CDR1 is LNHDA and CDR2 SQIVND (reference sequence). The CDR3 DNA sequence: TGTGCCAGTAGTCCTAGCGGAAATTCCTACGAGCAGTACTTC. This encodes CASSPSGNSYEQYF.

In regard to this clonotype: A read error may account for a junction end that differs from germline. The chain couples TRBV6-5 to TRBJ1-2; D remains ambiguous. Germline V gene lookup returns CDR1 MNHEY and CDR2 SVGAGI. This CDR3 contains 16 residues. The CDR3 DNA sequence: TGTGCCACCAGTTCTCCCGATCAACCCGGTGGCTATGGCTACACCTTC. Amino acids: CATSSPDQPGGYGYTF.

The CDR3: CASRPSGANVLTF. The DNA for the CDR3 is TGTGCCAGCAGGCCCTCTGGGGCCAACGTCCTGACTTTC. The chain employs TRBV27 and TRBJ2-6; no reliable D call. This CDR3 is built from 13 residues. The germline V and J ends were trimmed by 6 bases and 0 bases, with 3 bases remaining between them. CDR1 is MNHEY and CDR2 is SMNVEV in the germline V gene (reference sequence).

The chain joins TRBV7-9 to TRBJ1-1; no clear D. V shed 8 bases and J shed 0 bases, with 13 bases lying between them. This CDR3 spans 14 amino acids. Germline-derived CDR1 and CDR2 are SEHNR and FQNEAQ (reference sequence). The chain's CDR3 is CASGEGVLNTEAFF. CDR3 nucleotides: TGTGCCAGCGGGGAGGGCGTTTTGAACACTGAAGCTTTCTTT.

About this clonotype: This could be a read error, since a much larger clone is one nucleotide away. The chain recombines TRBV10-3 with TRBJ2-7; D gene uncertain. CDR3 length: 13 amino acids. Germline values: CDR1 ENHRY, CDR2 SYGVKD. The ends were cut back, 4 bases at V and 3 bases at J, with 10 bases in the middle. The DNA of the CDR3 is TGTGCCATCAGTGCGTCTGGCTACTACGAGCAGTACTTC. Protein sequence: CAISASGYYEQYF.

In its sample, this clonotype was seen many times. Mismatch with germline at one junction end may stem from a read error. The chain is built from TRBV20-1 and TRBJ1-5; 10 bases fit TRBD1. The CDR3 has 13 amino acids. In germline, CDR1 is DFQATT, CDR2 SNEGSKA (reference sequence). CDR3 sequence reads: CSARGQGEQPQHF. The CDR3, as DNA: TGCAGTGCGAGAGGACAGGGGGAACAGCCCCAGCATTTT.

This clonotype occurred many times. This chain links TRBV6-5 with TRBJ2-1; tentatively, D is TRBD2 (6 bases). CDR1 and CDR2 from the germline V gene are MNHEY and SVGAGI. Trimming pared 6 bases from V and 8 bases from J, leaving 17 bases between. There are 14 residues in the CDR3. CDR3 nucleotides: TGTGCCAGCAGACCGACTAGAACTGGATATGAGCAGTTCTTC. It codes for CASRPTRTGYEQFF.

Only a few counts were recorded for this clonotype. The chain links TRBV6-2 or TRBV6-3 to TRBJ2-7; either TRBD1 or TRBD2 may fit D (5 bases each). This CDR3 spans 15 amino acids. The V and J ends lost 6 bases and 3 bases respectively, with 18 bases between them. Per the germline V gene, CDR1 is MNHEY and CDR2 is SVGEGT. The CDR3 region is CASSRAGTVLYEQYF. DNA of the CDR3: TGTGCCAGCAGCCGGGCCGGGACCGTACTCTACGAGCAGTACTTC.

V and J are TRBV12-3 or TRBV12-4 and TRBJ1-4; a possible D gene is TRBD1 (5 bases). The length of the CDR3 is 19 residues. The V end was cut by 5 bases, the J end by 6 bases, with 28 bases between. CDR3 region: CASSIDRGGIHSYHEKLFF. As DNA, the CDR3 is TGTGCCAGCAGTATAGATCGGGGGGGGATCCACTCCTACCATGAAAAACTGTTTTTT.

The sample holds many counts of this clonotype. The rearrangement joins TRBV5-1 to TRBJ2-3; D call uncertain. Per the germline V gene, CDR1 is SGHRS and CDR2 is YFSETQ. Trimming removed 4 bases from V and 5 bases from J, with 14 bases in between. The CDR3 consists of 14 residues. The CDR3 spells CASSPNLGGDTQYF. CDR3 bases: TGCGCCAGCAGCCCCAACCTTGGTGGAGATACGCAGTATTTT.

The chain has TRBV7-2 and TRBJ1-2, with 7 bases matching TRBD1. The CDR3 is made up of 13 amino acids. Germline V gives CDR1 SGHTA, CDR2 FQGNSA. Germline trimming cut 6 bases from V and 4 bases from J; bases unmatched to any gene: 5. The CDR3 loop reads CASSNRGGYGYTF. The CDR3, as DNA: TGTGCCAGCAGTAACAGGGGAGGCTATGGCTACACCTTC.

This clonotype has ten or more counts. The rearrangement links TRBV2 to TRBJ2-1, with D perhaps being TRBD1 or TRBD2 (6 bases each). The CDR3 totals 14 residues. Germline CDR1 is SNHLY and CDR2 is FYNNEI. Trimming removed 7 bases at V and 9 bases at J, with 19 bases between. The CDR3 DNA sequence: TGTGCCAGCATCACCCTTGGGGGGCGCGGTGAGCAGTTCTTC. This codes for CASITLGGRGEQFF.

The chain links TRBV23-1 to TRBJ2-5; D ambiguous. TRBV23-1 is assigned to the ORF class and has an uncertain function. V was trimmed by 8 bases and J by 2 bases, leaving 21 bases between them. This CDR3 has 16 amino acids. The CDR3 nucleotides are TGCGCCAGCTGGCAGGAGCTGGGCCCTGAGCAAGAGACCCAGTACTTC. Residues: CASWQELGPEQETQYF.

This clonotype was seen a handful of times. The genes are TRBV5-1 and TRBJ1-6; D may be TRBD1 (5 bases). Looked up from germline, CDR1 is SGHRS and CDR2 is YFSETQ. The CDR3 length is 13 residues. Trimming removed 4 bases from V and 10 bases from J, with 12 bases in between. In DNA form, the CDR3 reads TGCGCCAGCAGCGGGGGGGGGAGATCACCCCTCCACTTT. Residues: CASSGGGRSPLHF.

The table lists this clonotype with a few counts. The V call is TRBV10-3, the J call TRBJ1-1; D is possibly TRBD1 (6 bases). V shed 7 bases and J shed 0 bases, with 15 bases lying between them. The CDR3 consists of 15 residues. Germline values: CDR1 ENHRY, CDR2 SYGVKD. CDR3 sequence (DNA): TGTGCCATCACGTCAGGGGATCAGGTGAACACTGAAGCTTTCTTT. Encoded protein: CAITSGDQVNTEAFF.

The CDR3 loop reads CSARDPTSGSRRISTDTQYF. Written as DNA, the CDR3 is TGCAGTGCTAGAGATCCGACTAGCGGGAGTAGGAGGATTAGCACAGATACGCAGTATTTT. V and J are TRBV20-1 and TRBJ2-3, with TRBD2 matching 12 bases. CDR3 size: 20 residues. The junction had 13 bases not matched to a gene; V was cut back by 0 bases and J by 0 bases. Germline-derived CDR1 and CDR2 are DFQATT and SNEGSKA (reference sequence).

V usage is TRBV7-3 and J usage is TRBJ2-7, with TRBD2 identical over 7 bases. CDR3 length: 14 residues. Losses at the gene ends were 0 bases for V and 6 bases for J; bases not matched to a gene: 5. Germline assignment: CDR1 SGHTA and CDR2 FQGTGA. This chain's CDR3 is CASSLTSGGGEQYF. In DNA, the CDR3 is TGTGCCAGCAGCTTAACGTCGGGGGGTGGCGAGCAGTACTTC.

There are a few counts of this clonotype. The CDR3 DNA reads TGCAGCGCCTTAGAGGCAGGCTACACCTTC. It is translated as CSALEAGYTF. The chain links TRBV29-1 to TRBJ1-2, with no clear D. Germline values: CDR1 SQVTM, CDR2 ANQGSEA. The V end was cut by 7 bases, the J end by 8 bases, with 11 bases between. CDR3 length equals 10 residues.

The gene calls are TRBV7-9 and TRBJ1-2; D is unclear. V was cut by 5 bases and J by 6 bases, with 13 bases left in between. The CDR3 length is 13 residues. CDR1 is SEHNR and CDR2 is FQNEAQ in the germline V gene (reference sequence). The CDR3: CASSPTETHGYTF. In nucleotides, the CDR3 is TGTGCCAGCAGCCCGACCGAGACACATGGCTACACCTTC.

The rearrangement joins TRBV5-1 to TRBJ2-7; D is undetermined. The CDR3 has 11 amino acids. Germline V CDR1 and CDR2: SGHRS, YFSETQ. V lost 5 bases and J 3 bases, leaving 6 bases between the germline ends. The chain's CDR3 is CASRSNYEQYF. CDR3 sequence (DNA): TGCGCCAGCAGAAGTAACTACGAGCAGTACTTC.

This clonotype was seen many times. This chain joins TRBV7-8 and TRBJ2-7, with D perhaps TRBD1 (6 bases). This CDR3 contains 14 residues. Germline V gene sequence: CDR1 SGHVS, CDR2 FQNEAQ. V was clipped by 4 bases and J by 1 base, with 11 bases between them. This CDR3 is CASSYRDTSYEQYF. CDR3 DNA sequence: TGTGCCAGCAGCTATAGGGACACATCCTACGAGCAGTACTTC.

This clonotype was detected ten times or more. One end of the junction does not line up with germline, which may come from a read error. The rearrangement joins TRBV7-9 to TRBJ2-5; 14 nucleotides align to TRBD2. CDR1 is SEHNR, CDR2 FQNEAQ, per germline (reference sequence). The CDR3 has 16 residues. CDR3 in amino acids: CASSLGLAGAQGTQYF. For the CDR3, the DNA is TGTGCCAGCAGCTTGGGACTAGCGGGGGCCCAAGGGACCCAGTACTTC.